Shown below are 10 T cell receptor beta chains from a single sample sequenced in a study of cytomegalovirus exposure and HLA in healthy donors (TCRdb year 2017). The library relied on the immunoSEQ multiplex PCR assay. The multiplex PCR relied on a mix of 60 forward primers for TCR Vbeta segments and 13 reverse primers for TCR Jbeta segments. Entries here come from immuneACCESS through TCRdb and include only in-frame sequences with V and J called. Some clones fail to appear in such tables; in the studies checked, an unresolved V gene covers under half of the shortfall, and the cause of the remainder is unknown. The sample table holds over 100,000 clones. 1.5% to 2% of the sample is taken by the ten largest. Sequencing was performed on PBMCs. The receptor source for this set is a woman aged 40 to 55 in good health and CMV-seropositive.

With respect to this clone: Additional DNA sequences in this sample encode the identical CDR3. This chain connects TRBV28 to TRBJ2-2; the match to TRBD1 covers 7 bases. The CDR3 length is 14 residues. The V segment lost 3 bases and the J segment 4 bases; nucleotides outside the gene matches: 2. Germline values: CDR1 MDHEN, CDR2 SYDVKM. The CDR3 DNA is TGTGCCAGCAGTTTGAACAGGGGCACCGGGGAGCTGTTTTTT. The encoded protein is CASSLNRGTGELFF.

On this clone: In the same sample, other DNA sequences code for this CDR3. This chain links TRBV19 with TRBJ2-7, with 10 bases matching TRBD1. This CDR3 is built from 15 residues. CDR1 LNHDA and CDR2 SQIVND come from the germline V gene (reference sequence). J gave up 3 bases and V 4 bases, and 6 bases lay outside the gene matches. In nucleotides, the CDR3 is TGTGCCAGTAGTACCCGGGACAGGGGTTTCTACGAGCAGTACTTC. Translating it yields CASSTRDRGFYEQYF.

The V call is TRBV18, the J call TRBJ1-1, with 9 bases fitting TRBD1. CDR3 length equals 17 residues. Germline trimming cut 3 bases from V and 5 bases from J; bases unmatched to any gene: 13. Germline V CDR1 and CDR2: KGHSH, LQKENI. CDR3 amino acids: CASSPPGTGRRETEAFF. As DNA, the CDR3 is TGTGCCAGCTCACCCCCGGGGACAGGGAGAAGGGAAACTGAAGCTTTCTTT. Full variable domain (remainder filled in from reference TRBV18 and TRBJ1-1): NAGVMQNPRHLVRRRGQEARLRCSPMKGHSHVYWYRQLPEEGLKFMVYLQKENIIDESGMPKERFSAEFPKEGPSILRIQQVVRGDSAAYFCASSPPGTGRRETEAFFGQGTRLTVV.

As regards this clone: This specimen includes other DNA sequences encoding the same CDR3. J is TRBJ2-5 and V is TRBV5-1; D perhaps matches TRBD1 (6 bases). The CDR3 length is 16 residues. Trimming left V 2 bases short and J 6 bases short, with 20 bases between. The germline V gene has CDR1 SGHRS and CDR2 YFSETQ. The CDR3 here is CASSLVAGAEFQTQYF. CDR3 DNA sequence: TGCGCCAGCAGCTTAGTGGCAGGGGCGGAATTCCAGACCCAGTACTTC.

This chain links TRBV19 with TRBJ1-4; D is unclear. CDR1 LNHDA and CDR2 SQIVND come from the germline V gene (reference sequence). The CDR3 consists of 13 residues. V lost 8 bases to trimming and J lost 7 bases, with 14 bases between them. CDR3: CASADTPAEKLFF. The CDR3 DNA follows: TGTGCCAGTGCAGACACCCCGGCTGAAAAACTGTTTTTT.

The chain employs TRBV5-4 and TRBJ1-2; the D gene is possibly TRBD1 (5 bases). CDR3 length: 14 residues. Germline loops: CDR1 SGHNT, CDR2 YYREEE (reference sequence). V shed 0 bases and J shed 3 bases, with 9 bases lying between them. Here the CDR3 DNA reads TGTGCCAGCAGCTTGGGACAGTCGGACTATGGCTACACCTTC. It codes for CASSLGQSDYGYTF.

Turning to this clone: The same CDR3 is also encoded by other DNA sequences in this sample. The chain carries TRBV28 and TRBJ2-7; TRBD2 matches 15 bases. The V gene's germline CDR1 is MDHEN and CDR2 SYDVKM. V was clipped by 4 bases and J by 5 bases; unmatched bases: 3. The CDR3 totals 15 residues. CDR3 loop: CASSSRTSGRDEQYF. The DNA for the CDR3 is TGTGCCAGCAGTTCCAGGACTAGCGGGAGGGACGAGCAGTACTTC.

CDR3 sequence (DNA): TGTGCCAGCAGTTACGGGCGGGATCAGCCCCAGCATTTT. Protein: CASSYGRDQPQHF. The V call is TRBV6-5, the J call TRBJ1-5; D not certain. The V end lost 2 bases, the J end lost 5 bases, and 7 bases lay between the germline ends. Per germline, CDR1 MNHEY and CDR2 SVGAGI. This CDR3 has 13 amino acids.

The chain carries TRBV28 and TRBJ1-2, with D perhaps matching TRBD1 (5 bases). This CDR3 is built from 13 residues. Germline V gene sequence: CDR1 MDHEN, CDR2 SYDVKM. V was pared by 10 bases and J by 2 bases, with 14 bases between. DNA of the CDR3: TGTGCCACTCGACAGCACAAAAACTATGGCTACACCTTC. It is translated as CATRQHKNYGYTF.

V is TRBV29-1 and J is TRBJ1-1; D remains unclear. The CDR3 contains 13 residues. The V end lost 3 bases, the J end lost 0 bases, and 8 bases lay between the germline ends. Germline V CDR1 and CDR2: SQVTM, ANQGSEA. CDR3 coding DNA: TGCAGCGTTGAGGCAGCGATGAACACTGAAGCTTTCTTT. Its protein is CSVEAAMNTEAFF.